The clone carrying this T cell receptor (beta chain) was detected only a few times. This specimen belongs to a study of T cell repertoires in cytomegalovirus infection. Across the whole study: In public TCR beta signatures, there were indications of both CMV infection and matching HLA type.

TCRdb recomputed calls from the reads with MiXCR, one row per CDR3 protein. The sample consists of under 200,000 distinct CDR3 sequences, 15% to 20% of them appearing once. This sequence was found in a human donor in good health (CMV status not recorded). Some clones in this sample may be carry-over from other donors' samples. Input material: CD8+ T cells from PBMCs.

CDR3 sequence (DNA): TGTGCCAGCAGCTTCGGGGAGGGATGGACCGGGGAGCTGTTTTTT. The encoded protein is CASSFGEGWTGELFF. The genes are TRBV7-8 and TRBJ2-2; 7 bases are shared with TRBD2. The V segment lost 3 bases and the J segment 5 bases; nucleotides outside the gene matches: 6. CDR1 and CDR2 (germline): SGHVS, FQNEAQ. The CDR3 has 15 amino acids.